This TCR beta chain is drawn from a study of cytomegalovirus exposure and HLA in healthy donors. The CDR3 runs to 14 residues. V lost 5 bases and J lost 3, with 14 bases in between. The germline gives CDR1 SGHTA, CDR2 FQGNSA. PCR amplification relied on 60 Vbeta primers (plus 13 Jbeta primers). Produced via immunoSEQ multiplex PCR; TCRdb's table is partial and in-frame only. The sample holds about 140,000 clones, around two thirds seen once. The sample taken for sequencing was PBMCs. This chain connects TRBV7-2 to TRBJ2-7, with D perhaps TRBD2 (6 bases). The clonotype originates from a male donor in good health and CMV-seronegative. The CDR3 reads CASSAHYGSYEQYF. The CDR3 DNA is TGTGCCAGCAGCGCACATTACGGGAGCTACGAGCAGTACTTC. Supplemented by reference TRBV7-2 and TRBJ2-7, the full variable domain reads GAGVSQSPSNKVTEKGKDVELRCDPISGHTALYWYRQSLGQGLEFLIYFQGNSAPDKSGLPSDRFSAERTGGSVSTLTIQRTQQEDSAVYLCASSAHYGSYEQYFGPGTRLTVT.